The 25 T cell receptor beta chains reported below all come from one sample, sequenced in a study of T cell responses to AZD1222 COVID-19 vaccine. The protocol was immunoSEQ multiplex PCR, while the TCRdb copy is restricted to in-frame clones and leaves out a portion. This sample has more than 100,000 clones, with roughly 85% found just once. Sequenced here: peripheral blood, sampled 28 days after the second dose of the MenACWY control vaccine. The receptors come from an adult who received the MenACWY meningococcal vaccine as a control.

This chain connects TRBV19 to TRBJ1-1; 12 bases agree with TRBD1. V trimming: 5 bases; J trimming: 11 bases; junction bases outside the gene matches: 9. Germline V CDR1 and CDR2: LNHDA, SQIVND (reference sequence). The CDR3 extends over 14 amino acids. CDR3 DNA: TGTGCCAGTAGTGGGACAGGGGGCGCTTATATCGCTTTCTTT. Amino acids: CASSGTGGAYIAFF.

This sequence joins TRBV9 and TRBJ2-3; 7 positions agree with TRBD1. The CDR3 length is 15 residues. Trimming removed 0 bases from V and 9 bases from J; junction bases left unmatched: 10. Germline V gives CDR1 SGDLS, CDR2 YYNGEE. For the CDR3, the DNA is TGTGCCAGCAGCGTAGCCCGACAGGGTCATGGGACGCAGTATTTT. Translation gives CASSVARQGHGTQYF.

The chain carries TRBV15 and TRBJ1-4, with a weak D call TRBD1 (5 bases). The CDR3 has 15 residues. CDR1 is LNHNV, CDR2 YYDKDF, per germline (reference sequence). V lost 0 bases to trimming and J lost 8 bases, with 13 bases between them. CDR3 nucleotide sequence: TGTGCCACCAGCAGAGATCCGGGGCCGGGGGAAAAACTGTTTTTT. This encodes CATSRDPGPGEKLFF.

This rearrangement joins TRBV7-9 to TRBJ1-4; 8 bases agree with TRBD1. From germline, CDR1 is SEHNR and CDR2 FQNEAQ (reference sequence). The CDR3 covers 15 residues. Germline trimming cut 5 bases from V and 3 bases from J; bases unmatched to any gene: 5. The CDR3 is CASSPQGASNEKLFF. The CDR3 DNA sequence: TGTGCCAGCAGCCCCCAGGGGGCGTCTAATGAAAAACTGTTTTTT.

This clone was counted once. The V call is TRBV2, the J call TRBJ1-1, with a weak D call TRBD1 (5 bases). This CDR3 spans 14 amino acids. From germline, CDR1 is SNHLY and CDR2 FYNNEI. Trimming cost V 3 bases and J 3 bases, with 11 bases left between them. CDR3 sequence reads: CASSEGDEYTEAFF. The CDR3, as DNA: TGTGCCAGCAGTGAGGGGGATGAGTACACTGAAGCTTTCTTT.

The CDR3 is CASSPGLTAQETQYF. The CDR3 DNA follows: TGTGCCAGCAGCCCGGGGCTGACTGCCCAAGAGACCCAGTACTTC. This sequence joins TRBV7-6 and TRBJ2-5, with D tentatively TRBD1 or TRBD2 (5 bases each). Trimming took off 5 bases at V and 1 base at J, with 14 bases between the two ends. Germline V gene data show CDR1 as SGHVS and CDR2 as FNYEAQ. CDR3 length: 15 amino acids.

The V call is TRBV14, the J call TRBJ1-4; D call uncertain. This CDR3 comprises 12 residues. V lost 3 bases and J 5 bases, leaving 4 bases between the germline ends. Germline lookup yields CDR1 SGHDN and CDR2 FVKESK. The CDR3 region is CASSQFNEKLFF. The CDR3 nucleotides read TGTGCCAGCAGCCAGTTCAATGAAAAACTGTTTTTT.

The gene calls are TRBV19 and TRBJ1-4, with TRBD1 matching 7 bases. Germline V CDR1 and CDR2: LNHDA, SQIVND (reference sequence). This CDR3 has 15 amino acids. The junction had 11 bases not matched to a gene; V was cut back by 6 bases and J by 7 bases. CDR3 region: CASSIRDSGAEKLFF. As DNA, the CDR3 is TGTGCCAGTAGCATCCGGGACAGTGGAGCTGAAAAACTGTTTTTT.

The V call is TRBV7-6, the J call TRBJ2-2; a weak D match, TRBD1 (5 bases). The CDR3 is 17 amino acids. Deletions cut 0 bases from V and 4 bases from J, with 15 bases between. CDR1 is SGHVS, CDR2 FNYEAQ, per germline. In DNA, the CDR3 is TGTGCCAGCAGCTTAGCGCCCCCCAGGGCCGGCACCGGGGAGCTGTTTTTT. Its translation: CASSLAPPRAGTGELFF.

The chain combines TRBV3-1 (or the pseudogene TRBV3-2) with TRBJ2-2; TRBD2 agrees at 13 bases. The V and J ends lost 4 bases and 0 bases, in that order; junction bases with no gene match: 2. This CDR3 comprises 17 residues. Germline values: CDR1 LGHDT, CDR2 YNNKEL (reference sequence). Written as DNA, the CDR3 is TGTGCCAGCAGCCTTGGGACTAGCGGGACGAACACCGGGGAGCTGTTTTTT. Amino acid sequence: CASSLGTSGTNTGELFF.

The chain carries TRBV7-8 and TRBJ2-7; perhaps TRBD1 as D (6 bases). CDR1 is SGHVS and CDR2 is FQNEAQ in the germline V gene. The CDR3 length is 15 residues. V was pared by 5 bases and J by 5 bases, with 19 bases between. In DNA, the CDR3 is TGTGCCAGCAGCGCCTCATCAGGGGTTTTAAACGAGCAGTACTTC. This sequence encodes CASSASSGVLNEQYF.

The DNA of the CDR3 is TGCAGTGCTAGTGGGGGCAACGTCCATAATTCACCCCTCCACTTT. It encodes CSASGGNVHNSPLHF. This rearrangement joins TRBV20-1 to TRBJ1-6; D is perhaps TRBD1 (6 bases). The CDR3 length is 15 residues. V lost 3 bases and J lost 5, with 14 bases in between. Germline V lookup: CDR1 DFQATT, CDR2 SNEGSKA (reference sequence).

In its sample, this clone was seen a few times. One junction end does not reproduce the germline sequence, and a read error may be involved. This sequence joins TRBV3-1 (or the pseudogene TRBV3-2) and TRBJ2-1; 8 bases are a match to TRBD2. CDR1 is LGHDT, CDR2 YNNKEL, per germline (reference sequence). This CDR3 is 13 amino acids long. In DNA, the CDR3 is TGTGCCAGCAGCCCCGGGAGGGGGACTGGGGTGATCTTC. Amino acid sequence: CASSPGRGTGVIF.

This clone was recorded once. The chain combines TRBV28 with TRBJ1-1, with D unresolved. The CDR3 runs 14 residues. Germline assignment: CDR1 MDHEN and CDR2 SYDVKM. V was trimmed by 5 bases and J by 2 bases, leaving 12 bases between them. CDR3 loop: CASSPPDVNTEAFF. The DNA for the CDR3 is TGTGCCAGCAGTCCCCCGGACGTCAACACTGAAGCTTTCTTT.

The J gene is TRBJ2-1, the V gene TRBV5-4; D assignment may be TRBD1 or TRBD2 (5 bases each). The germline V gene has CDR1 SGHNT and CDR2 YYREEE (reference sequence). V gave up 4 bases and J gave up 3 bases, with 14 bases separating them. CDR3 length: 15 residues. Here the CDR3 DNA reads TGTGCCAGCAGCCGCCGGGACGCCTTCTACAATGAGCAGTTCTTC. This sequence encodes CASSRRDAFYNEQFF. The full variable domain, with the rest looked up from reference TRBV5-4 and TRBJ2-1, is ETGVTQSPTHLIKTRGQQVTLRCSSQSGHNTVSWYQQALGQGPQFIFQYYREEENGRGNFPPRFSGLQFPNYSSELNVNALELDDSALYLCASSRRDAFYNEQFFGPGTRLTVL.

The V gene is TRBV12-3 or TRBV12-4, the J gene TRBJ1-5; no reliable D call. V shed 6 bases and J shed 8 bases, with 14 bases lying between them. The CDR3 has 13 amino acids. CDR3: CASSHGSREPQHF. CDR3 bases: TGTGCCAGCAGCCATGGGTCGAGAGAGCCCCAGCATTTT.

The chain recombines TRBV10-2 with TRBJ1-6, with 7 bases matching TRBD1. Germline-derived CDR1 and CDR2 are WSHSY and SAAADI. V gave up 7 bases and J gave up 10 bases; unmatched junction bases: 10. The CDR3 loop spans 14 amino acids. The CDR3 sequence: CASTLQGSGSPLHF. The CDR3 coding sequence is TGCGCCAGCACCCTACAGGGGTCGGGCTCACCCCTCCACTTT.

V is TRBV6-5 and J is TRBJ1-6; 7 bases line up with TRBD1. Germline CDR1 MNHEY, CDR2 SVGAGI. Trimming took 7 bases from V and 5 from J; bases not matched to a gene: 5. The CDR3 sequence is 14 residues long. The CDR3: CASTYRGDNSPLHF. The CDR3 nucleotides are TGTGCCAGCACGTACAGGGGAGATAATTCACCCCTCCACTTT.

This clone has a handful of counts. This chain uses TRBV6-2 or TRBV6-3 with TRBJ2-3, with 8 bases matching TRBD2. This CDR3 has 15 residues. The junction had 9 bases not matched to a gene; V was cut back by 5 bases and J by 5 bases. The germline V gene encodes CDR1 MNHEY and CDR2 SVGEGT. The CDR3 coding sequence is TGTGCCAGCAGTCTTTACGGGAGGGCCGAAGATACGCAGTATTTT. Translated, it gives CASSLYGRAEDTQYF.

Here the CDR3 reads CASIRQGNTEAFF. In DNA, the CDR3 is TGTGCCAGCATCCGCCAGGGGAACACTGAAGCTTTCTTT. The chain has TRBV3-1 (or the pseudogene TRBV3-2) and TRBJ1-1; the D gene is possibly TRBD1 (5 bases). V was clipped by 7 bases and J by 1 base, with 10 bases between them. The CDR3 is made up of 13 amino acids. Germline-derived CDR1 and CDR2 are LGHDT and YNNKEL (reference sequence).

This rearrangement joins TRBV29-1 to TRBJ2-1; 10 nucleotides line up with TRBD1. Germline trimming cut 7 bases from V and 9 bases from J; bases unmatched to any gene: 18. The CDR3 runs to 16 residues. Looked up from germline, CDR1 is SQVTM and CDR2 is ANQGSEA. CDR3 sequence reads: CSAALRQGAEAGEQFF. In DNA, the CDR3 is TGCAGCGCCGCCCTCAGACAGGGGGCGGAAGCGGGTGAGCAGTTCTTC.

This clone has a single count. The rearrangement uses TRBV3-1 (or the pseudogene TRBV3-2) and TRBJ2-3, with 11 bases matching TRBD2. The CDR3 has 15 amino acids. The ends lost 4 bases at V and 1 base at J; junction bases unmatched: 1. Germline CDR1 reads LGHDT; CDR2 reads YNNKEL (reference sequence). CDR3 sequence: CASSRLAGRTDTQYF. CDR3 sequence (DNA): TGTGCCAGCAGCCGACTAGCGGGGCGCACAGATACGCAGTATTTT.

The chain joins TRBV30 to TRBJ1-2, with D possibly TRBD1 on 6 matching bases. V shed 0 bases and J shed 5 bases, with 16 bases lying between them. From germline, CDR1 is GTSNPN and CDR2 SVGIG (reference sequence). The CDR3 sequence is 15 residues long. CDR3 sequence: CAWSVGTGTGYGYTF. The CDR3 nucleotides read TGTGCCTGGAGTGTAGGAACAGGGACGGGGTATGGCTACACCTTC.

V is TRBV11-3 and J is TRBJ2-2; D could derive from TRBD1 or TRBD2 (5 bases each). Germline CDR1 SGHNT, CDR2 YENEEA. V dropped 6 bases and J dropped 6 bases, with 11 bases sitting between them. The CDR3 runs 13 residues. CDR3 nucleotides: TGTGCCAGCAGTGACCGGGACCCCGGGGAGCTGTTTTTT. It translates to CASSDRDPGELFF. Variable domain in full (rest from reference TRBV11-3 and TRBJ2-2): EAGVVQSPRYKIIEKKQPVAFWCNPISGHNTLYWYLQNLGQGPELLIRYENEEAVDDSQLPKDRFSAERLKGVDSTLKIQPAELGDSAVYLCASSDRDPGELFFGEGSRLTVL.

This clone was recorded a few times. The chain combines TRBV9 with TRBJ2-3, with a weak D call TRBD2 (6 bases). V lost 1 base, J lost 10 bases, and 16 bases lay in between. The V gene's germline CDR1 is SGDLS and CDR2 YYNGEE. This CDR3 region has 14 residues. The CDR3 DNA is TGTGCCAGCAGCGTAAGCTGGGGGGAGAGGCCGCAGTATTTT. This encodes CASSVSWGERPQYF.